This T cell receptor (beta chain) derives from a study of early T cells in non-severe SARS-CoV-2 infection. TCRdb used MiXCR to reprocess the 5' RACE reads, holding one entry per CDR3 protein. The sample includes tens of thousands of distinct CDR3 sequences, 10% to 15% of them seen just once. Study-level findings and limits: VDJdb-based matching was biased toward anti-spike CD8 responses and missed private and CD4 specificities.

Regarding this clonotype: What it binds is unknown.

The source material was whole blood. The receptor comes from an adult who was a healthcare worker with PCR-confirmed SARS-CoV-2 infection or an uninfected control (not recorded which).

CDR3 sequence reads: CASGLTGNQPQHF. The CDR3 coding sequence is TGTGCTAGTGGTTTGACAGGCAATCAGCCCCAGCATTTT. V and J are TRBV12-5 and TRBJ1-5; D is uncertain. The V and J ends lost 2 bases and 2 bases respectively, with 4 bases between them. The CDR3 covers 13 residues. Germline values: CDR1 LGHNT, CDR2 FRNRAP.